The 6 T cell receptor beta chains below come from one sample, sequenced in a study of T-cell reconstitution after alpha-beta-depleted transplantation in children. Preparation of the TCRbeta library was carried out with unique molecular identifiers. TCRdb passed the PCR reads through MiXCR, listing each CDR3 protein once. The sample lists some 600,000 distinct CDR3 sequences, 15% to 20% occurring once. The starting material was PBMCs from the stem cell graft donor, obtained from the stem cell graft. The receptors derive from a human donor who donated a stem cell graft to a child with acute myeloid leukemia.

This clonotype was seen many times. V usage is TRBV7-2 and J usage is TRBJ2-3; 8 nucleotides align to TRBD2. V lost 6 bases, J lost 5 bases, and 7 bases stayed unmatched. Germline values: CDR1 SGHTA, CDR2 FQGNSA. The CDR3 loop spans 14 amino acids. The CDR3 sequence: CASRPGLDRDTQYF. CDR3 nucleotide sequence: TGTGCCAGCAGACCGGGACTAGACCGAGATACGCAGTATTTT.

The J gene is TRBJ1-4, the V gene TRBV12-3 or TRBV12-4; weak D call: TRBD1 (5 bases). This CDR3 is 13 amino acids long. V shed 7 bases and J shed 6 bases, with 12 bases lying between them. The CDR3 sequence is CASTPGPYEKLFF. CDR3 nucleotide sequence: TGTGCCAGCACCCCGGGACCATATGAAAAACTGTTTTTT.

About this clonotype itself: A single base separates this from a much larger clone, so it may be a read error. This chain uses TRBV20-1 with TRBJ2-2, with a possible D match to TRBD1 (6 bases). Germline V gene lookup returns CDR1 DFQATT and CDR2 SNEGSKA (reference sequence). The V and J ends lost 0 bases and 1 base respectively, with 9 bases between them. The CDR3 extends over 15 amino acids. In nucleotides, the CDR3 is TGCAGTGCTAGAGATCAACAGGGGAACACCGGGGAGCTGTTTTTT. Its protein product is CSARDQQGNTGELFF.

In this sample, this clonotype turned up a few times. The rearrangement uses TRBV20-1 and TRBJ2-5, with D possibly being TRBD2 (6 bases). Germline CDR1 DFQATT, CDR2 SNEGSKA (reference sequence). The ends were cut back, 7 bases at V and 1 base at J, with 22 bases in the middle. The CDR3 sequence is 16 residues long. This CDR3 reads CSVQQRRSGVQETQYF. The CDR3 DNA reads TGCAGTGTCCAGCAAAGACGTAGCGGTGTCCAAGAGACCCAGTACTTC.

Concerning this clonotype: It may be a read error: a sequence one base away is much more abundant. The gene calls are TRBV10-3 and TRBJ2-7; the D gene is possibly TRBD2 (7 bases). Trimming removed 3 bases at V and 2 bases at J, with 8 bases between. The CDR3 has 13 residues. Per the germline V gene, CDR1 is ENHRY and CDR2 is SYGVKD. DNA for the CDR3: TGTGCCATCAGTGACGGGGGGCCCTACGAGCAGTACTTC. This encodes CAISDGGPYEQYF.

This CDR3 is CASSIRANEQYF. The CDR3 DNA reads TGTGCCAGCAGCATTCGAGCCAACGAGCAGTACTTC. This chain links TRBV7-9 with TRBJ2-7; no clear D gene. The length of the CDR3 is 12 residues. Trimming shortened V by 5 bases and J by 5 bases, and 10 bases separated the two germline ends. Germline V lookup: CDR1 SEHNR, CDR2 FQNEAQ (reference sequence).